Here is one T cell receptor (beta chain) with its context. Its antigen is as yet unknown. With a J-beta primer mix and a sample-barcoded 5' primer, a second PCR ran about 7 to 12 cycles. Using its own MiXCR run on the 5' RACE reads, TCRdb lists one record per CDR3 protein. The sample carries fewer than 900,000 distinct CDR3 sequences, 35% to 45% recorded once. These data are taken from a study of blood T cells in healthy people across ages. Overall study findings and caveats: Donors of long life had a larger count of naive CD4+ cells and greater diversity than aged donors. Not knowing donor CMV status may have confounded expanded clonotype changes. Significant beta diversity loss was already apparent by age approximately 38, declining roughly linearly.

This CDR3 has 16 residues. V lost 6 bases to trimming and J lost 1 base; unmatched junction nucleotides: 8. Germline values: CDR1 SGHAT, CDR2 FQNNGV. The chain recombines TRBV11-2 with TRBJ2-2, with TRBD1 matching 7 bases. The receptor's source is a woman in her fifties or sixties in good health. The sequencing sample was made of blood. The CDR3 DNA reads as TGTGCCAGCAGATACCCAGGGACAGAGAACACCGGGGAGCTGTTTTTT. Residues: CASRYPGTENTGELFF.